Each of the 29 T cell receptor beta chains below was sequenced from the same sample in a study of cytomegalovirus exposure and HLA in healthy donors. Data came from immunoSEQ multiplex PCR; TCRdb stores just in-frame clones and leaves some out. The sample has about 330,000 clones, 70% to 90% seen once. Sequencing was done on a sample of PBMCs. Receptors were obtained from a woman aged 18-35 years in good health and CMV-seronegative.

The V and J genes are TRBV6-5 and TRBJ1-1, with D possibly TRBD1 on 6 matching bases. The CDR3 length is 14 residues. Germline V gene lookup returns CDR1 MNHEY and CDR2 SVGAGI. The V end was cut by 7 bases, the J end by 2 bases, with 14 bases between. The CDR3 sequence is CASTAGQTNTEAFF. DNA for the CDR3: TGTGCCAGCACCGCCGGACAGACTAACACTGAAGCTTTCTTT.

This chain links TRBV4-3 with TRBJ2-5; perhaps TRBD2 as D (5 bases). This CDR3 has 15 residues. Trimming left V 4 bases short and J 5 bases short, with 17 bases between. Germline V gene lookup returns CDR1 LGHNA and CDR2 YSLEER. Here the CDR3 DNA reads TGCGCCAGCAGCCCCACCAGATTGGGCGGGGAGACCCAGTACTTC. Amino acid sequence: CASSPTRLGGETQYF.

CDR3: CASSYSPAGVIETQYF. The CDR3 region has the DNA TGTGCCAGCAGCTATAGCCCAGCGGGAGTCATAGAGACCCAGTACTTC. The chain combines TRBV7-8 with TRBJ2-5; the match to TRBD2 covers 8 bases. The CDR3 runs to 16 residues. The junction had 11 bases not matched to a gene; V was cut back by 4 bases and J by 4 bases. CDR1 and CDR2 (germline): SGHVS, FQNEAQ.

The chain joins TRBV27 to TRBJ2-2, with D maybe TRBD1 (6 bases). The CDR3 loop spans 18 amino acids. Germline V lookup: CDR1 MNHEY, CDR2 SMNVEV (reference sequence). Trimming removed 7 bases from V and 2 bases from J, with 23 bases in between. The CDR3 bases are TGTGCCAGCATCATAGGACAGCTCAGCCCGGGAAACACCGGGGAGCTGTTTTTT. Amino acids: CASIIGQLSPGNTGELFF.

V and J are TRBV6-5 and TRBJ2-7; possible D gene TRBD1, 5 bases. CDR1 and CDR2 (germline): MNHEY, SVGAGI. The ends were cut back, 10 bases at V and 3 bases at J, with 16 bases in the middle. This CDR3 is 13 amino acids long. DNA for the CDR3: TGTGCCACCGGTGAATCCAGGGACTACGAGCAGTACTTC. It yields the protein CATGESRDYEQYF.

The rearrangement links TRBV14 to TRBJ2-2, with a tentative D call TRBD1 (5 bases). Trimming cost V 5 bases and J 5 bases, with 15 bases left between them. CDR1 is SGHDN, CDR2 FVKESK, per germline. The CDR3 has 15 residues. In DNA form, the CDR3 reads TGTGCCAGCAGCTCCAATGGGGCCGAGACCGGGGAGCTGTTTTTT. It is translated as CASSSNGAETGELFF.

J is TRBJ1-5 and V is TRBV18; D not certain. There are 13 residues in the CDR3. V was clipped by 3 bases and J by 5 bases, with 8 bases between them. The V gene's germline CDR1 is KGHSH and CDR2 LQKENI. The CDR3: CASSPNTDQPQHF. The CDR3 DNA reads as TGTGCCAGCTCACCTAATACAGATCAGCCCCAGCATTTT.

The chain has TRBV2 and TRBJ2-7; 10 nucleotides match TRBD1. This CDR3 contains 19 residues. CDR1 is SNHLY and CDR2 is FYNNEI in the germline V gene. V gave up 5 bases and J gave up 2 bases; unmatched junction bases: 18. The CDR3 region is CASSLWGPGTGAGTYEQYF. The CDR3 DNA reads as TGTGCCAGCAGTCTGTGGGGACCCGGGACAGGGGCCGGTACCTACGAGCAGTACTTC.

The DNA for the CDR3 is TGCGCCAGCAGCCAAGTGACAGGGGGGTCCTACGAGCAGTACTTC. Protein product: CASSQVTGGSYEQYF. This chain links TRBV4-1 with TRBJ2-7; 9 nucleotides match TRBD1. Trimming cost V 1 base and J 1 base; bases outside gene matches: 2. Germline V gives CDR1 MGHRA, CDR2 YSYEKL. The CDR3 consists of 15 residues.

The V call is TRBV11-2, the J call TRBJ2-4; D unresolved. Trimming pared 2 bases from V and 0 bases from J, leaving 8 bases between. The germline gives CDR1 SGHAT, CDR2 FQNNGV. The CDR3 runs 15 residues. The CDR3 is CASSLRTLAKNIQYF. In DNA, the CDR3 is TGTGCCAGCAGCTTACGAACTCTAGCCAAAAACATTCAGTACTTC.

The chain employs TRBV9 and TRBJ2-7; D is possibly TRBD1 (5 bases). CDR1 and CDR2 from the germline V gene are SGDLS and YYNGEE. Deletions cut 0 bases from V and 2 bases from J, with 15 bases between. This CDR3 contains 16 residues. For the CDR3, the DNA is TGTGCCAGCAGCGTAGGGGCAGGGTCTCAGACCTACGAGCAGTACTTC. This encodes CASSVGAGSQTYEQYF.

This chain joins TRBV6-1 and TRBJ2-2; no firm D call. The CDR3 totals 14 residues. Germline CDR1 reads MNHNS; CDR2 reads SASEGT. V shed 0 bases and J shed 4 bases, with 6 bases lying between them. CDR3 amino acids: CASSEAPLTGELFF. In DNA form, the CDR3 reads TGTGCCAGCAGTGAAGCCCCCCTCACCGGGGAGCTGTTTTTT.

The chain links TRBV9 to TRBJ1-2; 10 bases are a match to TRBD1. CDR3 length equals 15 residues. V gave up 0 bases and J gave up 4 bases; unmatched junction bases: 3. Germline V gene lookup returns CDR1 SGDLS and CDR2 YYNGEE. The CDR3 bases are TGTGCCAGCAGCGTAGGACAGGGGGCATCCTATGGCTACACCTTC. It codes for CASSVGQGASYGYTF.

The chain couples TRBV5-4 to TRBJ2-1; 10 bases line up with TRBD2. The CDR3 has 16 amino acids. J lost 2 bases, V lost 1 base, and 3 bases had no gene match. Germline V lookup: CDR1 SGHNT, CDR2 YYREEE (reference sequence). CDR3 residues: CASSLPGTSAYNEQFF. Here the CDR3 DNA reads TGTGCCAGCAGCTTGCCCGGGACTAGCGCCTACAATGAGCAGTTCTTC.

The rearrangement uses TRBV7-2 and TRBJ1-3; 9 bases agree with TRBD1. V was clipped by 5 bases and J by 0 bases; unmatched bases: 5. Germline V gives CDR1 SGHTA, CDR2 FQGNSA. The CDR3 spans 16 residues. The DNA for the CDR3 is TGTGCCAGCAGCCCCGCGACAGGGGGCTCTGGAAACACCATATATTTT. Protein product: CASSPATGGSGNTIYF.

The chain recombines TRBV4-3 with TRBJ2-7; TRBD2 matches 10 bases. Germline V gene data show CDR1 as LGHNA and CDR2 as YSLEER. V lost 1 base and J lost 2; bases outside the gene matches: 8. This CDR3 has 17 residues. CDR3 amino acids: CASSQAVTSGDTYEQYF. The CDR3 region has the DNA TGCGCCAGCAGCCAAGCAGTTACTAGCGGGGACACCTACGAGCAGTACTTC.

As to this clone: The CDR3 does not close with the conserved phenylalanine or tryptophan, likely indicating a read error. The limits of the CDR3 on the DNA are not certain, so only TCRdb's listed CDR3 is given. The chain carries TRBV6-6 and TRBJ1-4; the table's D gene call, TRBD1, was not cross checked with the DNA. The CDR3 region is 14 residues in length, termini included. The germline V gene encodes CDR1 MNHNY and CDR2 SVGAGI (reference sequence). CDR3 sequence: CASSYSGTGAFRFS.

This clone was counted a single time. This chain links TRBV4-3 with TRBJ2-1, with 10 positions matching TRBD2. The germline V gene has CDR1 LGHNA and CDR2 YSLEER. With V trimmed by 4 bases and J by 10 bases, 25 bases remained unmatched. This CDR3 contains 20 residues. DNA for the CDR3: TGCGCCAGCAGCCCCGCACCCCTAGCGGGAGAGGTCGGCCCGGCGGGCGAGCAGTTCTTC. Translating gives CASSPAPLAGEVGPAGEQFF.

The chain's CDR3 is CASSEGGRYQETQYF. The CDR3 DNA reads as TGTGCCAGCAGTGAAGGGGGGAGGTACCAAGAGACCCAGTACTTC. V usage is TRBV6-1 and J usage is TRBJ2-5, with D maybe TRBD2 (6 bases). The CDR3 runs to 15 residues. The V and J ends lost 1 base and 0 bases respectively, with 9 bases between them. The V gene's germline CDR1 is MNHNS and CDR2 SASEGT.

The gene calls are TRBV7-9 and TRBJ1-5; 7 nucleotides match TRBD1. The CDR3 extends over 14 amino acids. V was pared by 5 bases and J by 5 bases, with 6 bases of the junction left unmatched. Looked up from germline, CDR1 is SEHNR and CDR2 is FQNEAQ (reference sequence). CDR3 in DNA: TGTGCCAGCAGCCACACAGGGGTTGATCAGCCCCAGCATTTT. As protein: CASSHTGVDQPQHF.

The sample holds one count of this clone. The chain uses TRBV7-9 and TRBJ2-7; 7 nucleotides agree with TRBD1. This CDR3 has 17 residues. J lost 0 bases, V lost 5 bases, and 13 bases had no gene match. Germline lookup yields CDR1 SEHNR and CDR2 FQNEAQ (reference sequence). Here the CDR3 DNA reads TGTGCCAGCAGCCCGCAACGGGACAGCTTAAGCTCCTACGAGCAGTACTTC. It yields the protein CASSPQRDSLSSYEQYF.

This rearrangement joins TRBV5-6 to TRBJ1-4, with TRBD1 identical over 9 bases. Germline-derived CDR1 and CDR2 are SGHDT and YYEEEE. The CDR3 has 15 amino acids. V lost 0 bases to trimming and J lost 8 bases; unmatched junction nucleotides: 5. The CDR3 region is CASSLGGTGSEKLFF. The DNA of the CDR3 is TGTGCCAGCAGCTTGGGGGGGACAGGGTCCGAAAAACTGTTTTTT.

V usage is TRBV28 and J usage is TRBJ2-1, with TRBD2 identical over 7 bases. The CDR3 loop spans 14 amino acids. V lost 8 bases and J lost 6; bases outside the gene matches: 10. Germline-derived CDR1 and CDR2 are MDHEN and SYDVKM. The CDR3 loop reads CASGRAGRSNEQFF. CDR3 bases: TGTGCCAGCGGCCGAGCGGGAAGGAGCAATGAGCAGTTCTTC.

The CDR3 here is CAISGGQALNEKLFF. The CDR3 region has the DNA TGTGCCATCAGTGGGGGACAGGCGCTTAATGAAAAACTGTTTTTT. V gene TRBV10-3 combines with J gene TRBJ1-4, with 8 bases fitting TRBD1. Germline lookup yields CDR1 ENHRY and CDR2 SYGVKD. The trim removed 4 bases at V and 4 bases at J, leaving 5 bases unmatched. This CDR3 contains 15 residues.

The chain carries TRBV15 and TRBJ2-7; 9 bases are a match to TRBD1. V dropped 0 bases and J dropped 5; count of bases not matched to a gene: 11. Looked up from germline, CDR1 is LNHNV and CDR2 is YYDKDF (reference sequence). The CDR3 consists of 17 residues. The CDR3 DNA reads TGTGCCACCAGCAGAGATAAGAGACGGACAGGGGCGGACGAGCAGTACTTC. Its translation: CATSRDKRRTGADEQYF.

The rearrangement links TRBV27 to TRBJ1-5; the D gene is possibly TRBD1 (6 bases). The CDR3 runs 15 residues. Trimming removed 5 bases at V and 4 bases at J, with 15 bases between. Germline CDR1 MNHEY, CDR2 SMNVEV (reference sequence). The CDR3 bases are TGTGCCAGCAGTCAAAGGGGGTCGGGGAATCAGCCCCAGCATTTT. Residues: CASSQRGSGNQPQHF.

This sequence joins TRBV27 and TRBJ2-7; TRBD1 matches 7 bases. Looked up from germline, CDR1 is MNHEY and CDR2 is SMNVEV (reference sequence). The CDR3 is 15 residues long. Germline trimming cut 5 bases from V and 0 bases from J; bases unmatched to any gene: 7. The CDR3 here is CASSARGLGSYEQYF. The DNA for the CDR3 is TGTGCCAGCAGTGCAAGGGGGCTAGGCTCCTACGAGCAGTACTTC.

The J gene is TRBJ2-7, the V gene TRBV15, with TRBD1 as a possible D gene (7 bases). There are 16 residues in the CDR3. V was shortened by 0 bases and J by 4 bases, with 16 bases between the two germline ends. The germline V gene encodes CDR1 LNHNV and CDR2 YYDKDF (reference sequence). Here the CDR3 DNA reads TGTGCCACCAGCAGAGAACAGGAGGGGGCCGGATACGAGCAGTACTTC. This gives the protein CATSREQEGAGYEQYF.

This sequence joins TRBV25-1 and TRBJ1-1; D uncertain. CDR3 length equals 13 residues. In germline, CDR1 is MGHDK, CDR2 SYGVNS. V was clipped by 2 bases and J by 1 base, with 5 bases between them. The CDR3 reads CASSENGNTEAFF. DNA of the CDR3: TGTGCCAGCAGTGAAAACGGGAACACTGAAGCTTTCTTT.